One and the same sample provided the 21 T cell receptor beta chains below, sequenced in a study of PD-1 blockade in classical Hodgkin lymphoma. The sample's time point: cycle 4 day 1 (C4D1), after five to seven weeks of nivolumab. Each patient's relapse followed autologous stem cell transplantation, and brentuximab vedotin exposure varied. Purification of CD4+ T cells from thawed PBMCs was achieved by magnetic negative selection. Sequencing used immunoSEQ multiplex PCR; TCRdb keeps in-frame clones, though not all of them. The top ten hold 3% to 4% of the sample, which has tens of thousands of clones, around 75% seen once. Sequenced here: CD4+ T cells from blood, sampled before the fourth cycle of nivolumab. Receptors originate from a human donor with classical Hodgkin lymphoma.

This chain joins TRBV5-4 and TRBJ2-5; D gene uncertain. The germline V gene encodes CDR1 SGHNT and CDR2 YYREEE (reference sequence). The V and J ends lost 0 bases and 5 bases respectively, with 5 bases between them. The CDR3 is made up of 12 amino acids. CDR3 in DNA: TGTGCCAGCAGCTTGGGTTCGGAGACCCAGTACTTC. Translation: CASSLGSETQYF.

This chain links TRBV6-5 with TRBJ1-2, with 8 bases that match TRBD1. CDR3 length: 15 residues. Losses at the gene ends were 2 bases for V and 3 bases for J; bases not matched to a gene: 5. Germline lookup yields CDR1 MNHEY and CDR2 SVGAGI. The CDR3 here is CASSYDHRGYYGYTF. The CDR3 DNA sequence: TGTGCCAGCAGTTACGACCACAGGGGGTACTATGGCTACACCTTC.

This clone was counted a few times. CDR3 sequence (DNA): TGTGCCAGCAGTTTCGGGGGCAGTTATGGCTACACCTTC. It is translated as CASSFGGSYGYTF. The chain carries TRBV28 and TRBJ1-2; TRBD1 might be the D (6 bases). Germline CDR1 MDHEN, CDR2 SYDVKM. V lost 3 bases and J lost 5, with 10 bases in between. This CDR3 has 13 residues.

V gene TRBV6-6 combines with J gene TRBJ1-1, with a tentative D call TRBD1 (6 bases). The CDR3 runs 14 residues. Per germline, CDR1 MNHNY and CDR2 SVGAGI (reference sequence). V shed 4 bases and J shed 2 bases, with 11 bases lying between them. CDR3 protein: CASSLEGVNTEAFF. For the CDR3, the DNA is TGTGCCAGCAGTTTAGAGGGGGTTAACACTGAAGCTTTCTTT.

This chain connects TRBV6-6 to TRBJ1-1; D is undetermined. V lost 1 base and J 3 bases, leaving 0 bases between the germline ends. The length of the CDR3 is 11 residues. Germline assignment: CDR1 MNHNY and CDR2 SVGAGI (reference sequence). The CDR3 DNA sequence: TGTGCCAGCAGTTACTACACTGAAGCTTTCTTT. Residues: CASSYYTEAFF.

The rearrangement uses TRBV10-3 and TRBJ1-5; the D is unclear. V lost 1 base to trimming and J lost 3 bases, with 10 bases between them. This CDR3 has 15 residues. Germline CDR1 and CDR2: ENHRY and SYGVKD. The CDR3 DNA reads as TGTGCCATCAGTGAGTACGAAGGGTCCAATCAGCCCCAGCATTTT. As protein: CAISEYEGSNQPQHF.

The chain joins TRBV19 to TRBJ2-7; no clear D. The V end lost 8 bases, the J end lost 3 bases, and 11 bases lay between the germline ends. CDR1 and CDR2 (germline): LNHDA, SQIVND (reference sequence). This CDR3 spans 12 amino acids. The DNA for the CDR3 is TGTGCCAGTGCCGACGGCTACTACGAGCAGTACTTC. It specifies CASADGYYEQYF. The full variable domain, its missing parts supplied by reference TRBV19 and TRBJ2-7, is DGGITQSPKYLFRKEGQNVTLSCEQNLNHDAMYWYRQDPGQGLRLIYYSQIVNDFQKGDIAEGYSVSREKKESFPLTVTSAQKNPTAFYLCASADGYYEQYFGPGTRLTVT.

The chain recombines TRBV6-6 with TRBJ1-1, with TRBD1 matching over 10 bases. This CDR3 region has 14 residues. Per germline, CDR1 MNHNY and CDR2 SVGAGI (reference sequence). V lost 5 bases, J lost 9 bases, and 9 bases stayed unmatched. CDR3: CASSPPTGQGKAFF. The CDR3 coding sequence is TGTGCCAGCAGTCCCCCCACGGGACAGGGGAAAGCTTTCTTT.

The rearrangement joins TRBV5-4 to TRBJ1-1; 9 bases line up with TRBD1. Trimming cost V 3 bases and J 5 bases; bases outside gene matches: 8. This CDR3 comprises 15 residues. Germline CDR1 and CDR2: SGHNT and YYREEE (reference sequence). DNA of the CDR3: TGTGCCAGCAGCTGGGACAGGGTAACGGTGACTGAAGCTTTCTTT. This gives the protein CASSWDRVTVTEAFF.

CDR3 residues: CASSARTGDNSPLHF. CDR3 nucleotides: TGTGCCAGCAGTGCCCGGACAGGGGACAATTCACCCCTCCACTTT. The chain is built from TRBV6-1 and TRBJ1-6; 9 bases line up with TRBD1. The CDR3 has 15 amino acids. Trimming at V came to 4 bases and at J to 7 bases, leaving 5 bases not matched to a gene. Germline CDR1 reads MNHNS; CDR2 reads SASEGT.

This sequence joins TRBV7-2 and TRBJ1-5, with 8 bases lining up with TRBD1. J lost 4 bases, V lost 5 bases, and 4 bases had no gene match. CDR3 length equals 14 residues. CDR1 is SGHTA, CDR2 FQGNSA, per germline. CDR3 sequence: CASSTGTGNQPQHF. DNA for the CDR3: TGTGCCAGCAGCACTGGGACAGGAAATCAGCCCCAGCATTTT.

The genes are TRBV11-3 and TRBJ1-2, with 11 bases aligning to TRBD1. The CDR3 contains 14 residues. Germline V gives CDR1 SGHNT, CDR2 YENEEA. The ends lost 4 bases at V and 8 bases at J; junction bases unmatched: 6. CDR3 loop: CASSSGQGAGGYTF. The DNA of the CDR3 is TGTGCCAGCAGCTCCGGACAGGGGGCTGGAGGCTACACCTTC.

The J gene is TRBJ2-7, the V gene TRBV28; no firm D call. Trimming cost V 6 bases and J 4 bases, with 4 bases left between them. The CDR3 extends over 10 amino acids. The germline gives CDR1 MDHEN, CDR2 SYDVKM. This CDR3 is CASRQYEQYF. The CDR3, as DNA: TGTGCCAGCAGACAATACGAGCAGTACTTC.

This chain uses TRBV7-9 with TRBJ1-2, with a tentative D call TRBD1 (6 bases). The V end was cut by 5 bases, the J end by 5 bases, with 18 bases between. This CDR3 contains 15 residues. Germline-derived CDR1 and CDR2 are SEHNR and FQNEAQ (reference sequence). The CDR3 loop is CASSTGSSALYGYTF. CDR3 bases: TGTGCCAGCAGCACAGGGTCAAGCGCCCTTTATGGCTACACCTTC.

The genes are TRBV7-2 and TRBJ1-4; D is ambiguous. Trimming stripped 1 base from V and 8 bases from J, with 8 bases between. In germline, CDR1 is SGHTA, CDR2 FQGNSA. This CDR3 has 13 residues. The CDR3 reads CASSLVKEEKLFF. The CDR3 DNA reads TGTGCCAGCAGCTTAGTTAAGGAGGAAAAACTGTTTTTT.

V is TRBV11-2 and J is TRBJ2-3; D is possibly TRBD1 (6 bases). From germline, CDR1 is SGHAT and CDR2 FQNNGV. This CDR3 is 16 amino acids long. Trimming left V 1 base short and J 0 bases short, with 11 bases between. The CDR3 spells CASSLVGGSSTDTQYF. CDR3 nucleotides: TGTGCCAGCAGCTTAGTAGGGGGTTCTAGCACAGATACGCAGTATTTT.

The chain is built from TRBV11-2 and TRBJ1-1, with D unclear. V was cut by 5 bases and J by 4 bases, with 17 bases left in between. Germline values: CDR1 SGHAT, CDR2 FQNNGV. The CDR3 has 15 amino acids. CDR3 nucleotides: TGTGCCAGCAGCCCTCCAATAGTACAAGCCACTGAAGCTTTCTTT. Protein: CASSPPIVQATEAFF. The full variable domain, its missing parts supplied by reference TRBV11-2 and TRBJ1-1, is EAGVAQSPRYKIIEKRQSVAFWCNPISGHATLYWYQQILGQGPKLLIQFQNNGVVDDSQLPKDRFSAERLKGVDSTLKIQPAKLEDSAVYLCASSPPIVQATEAFFGQGTRLTVV.

This chain links TRBV7-2 with TRBJ1-2, with 8 nucleotides matching TRBD1. The junction had 5 bases not matched to a gene; V was cut back by 3 bases and J by 5 bases. CDR3 length equals 14 residues. Germline CDR1 and CDR2: SGHTA and FQGNSA. The CDR3 spells CASSFQQGGYGYTF. DNA of the CDR3: TGTGCCAGCAGCTTTCAACAGGGGGGTTATGGCTACACCTTC.

The chain combines TRBV25-1 with TRBJ2-2, with 9 bases aligning to TRBD2. The J segment lost 0 bases and the V segment lost 5 bases, leaving 10 bases of the junction unmatched. This CDR3 has 18 amino acids. Per the germline V gene, CDR1 is MGHDK and CDR2 is SYGVNS. Here the CDR3 DNA reads TGTGCCAGCAGTTACGAGCGGGGGGCGCTACCGAACACCGGGGAGCTGTTTTTT. Encoded protein: CASSYERGALPNTGELFF. Full variable domain (outside the CDR3, taken from reference TRBV25-1 and TRBJ2-2): EADIYQTPRYLVIGTGKKITLECSQTMGHDKMYWYQQDPGMELHLIHYSYGVNSTEKGDLSSESTVSRIRTEHFPLTLESARPSHTSQYLCASSYERGALPNTGELFFGEGSRLTVL.

The CDR3 nucleotides read TGTGCCAGCAGCTTGGCTAGCGCAGATACGCAGTATTTT. Translation gives CASSLASADTQYF. The rearrangement uses TRBV11-2 and TRBJ2-3, with D possibly matching TRBD2 (6 bases). The CDR3 runs 13 residues. Germline lookup yields CDR1 SGHAT and CDR2 FQNNGV. Trimming removed 3 bases at V and 4 bases at J, with 8 bases between. Full variable domain (missing parts from reference TRBV11-2 and TRBJ2-3): EAGVAQSPRYKIIEKRQSVAFWCNPISGHATLYWYQQILGQGPKLLIQFQNNGVVDDSQLPKDRFSAERLKGVDSTLKIQPAKLEDSAVYLCASSLASADTQYFGPGTRLTVL.

The chain carries TRBV7-3 and TRBJ2-1; D gene uncertain. CDR3 size: 15 residues. From germline, CDR1 is SGHTA and CDR2 FQGTGA. With 0 bases removed from V and 0 bases from J, the gap between germline ends came to 6 bases. CDR3 sequence (DNA): TGTGCCAGCAGCTTAACTCATAGCTCCTACAATGAGCAGTTCTTC. It codes for CASSLTHSSYNEQFF.